One and the same sample provided the 21 T cell receptor beta chains below, sequenced in a study of blood T cell repertoires in COVID-19. Clones were sequenced by immunoSEQ multiplex PCR, and TCRdb holds only the in-frame ones, with some missing. The repertoire includes some 240,000 clones, around 84% of them detected once, and about 9% sits in the top ten. The sequenced sample was peripheral blood. Receptor source: a man aged 45 to 65 with active or convalescent COVID-19.

The chain has TRBV7-2 and TRBJ2-2, with 8 bases lining up with TRBD2. The CDR3 contains 15 residues. The junction had 8 bases not matched to a gene; V was cut back by 5 bases and J by 6 bases. Germline V lookup: CDR1 SGHTA, CDR2 FQGNSA. The CDR3 sequence: CASSDPGLVPGELFF. The CDR3 DNA reads TGTGCCAGCAGCGATCCGGGACTAGTCCCCGGGGAGCTGTTTTTT.

The chain employs TRBV3-1 (or the pseudogene TRBV3-2) and TRBJ2-5; 14 bases fit TRBD2. This CDR3 has 15 amino acids. CDR1 is LGHDT and CDR2 is YNNKEL in the germline V gene (reference sequence). The junction had 7 bases not matched to a gene; V was cut back by 4 bases and J by 9 bases. The CDR3 sequence: CASSLGTSGRGAQYF. Here the CDR3 DNA reads TGTGCCAGCAGCCTCGGGACTAGCGGGAGAGGGGCCCAGTACTTC.

This clone showed up just a few times. V usage is TRBV24-1 and J usage is TRBJ1-2; D is ambiguous. CDR1 is KGHDR and CDR2 is SFDVKD in the germline V gene. The CDR3 contains 13 residues. The germline V and J ends were trimmed by 3 bases and 2 bases, with 6 bases remaining between them. The CDR3 bases are TGTGCCACCAGTGATCAGTTCAACTATGGCTACACCTTC. It translates to CATSDQFNYGYTF.

The chain links TRBV7-3 to TRBJ2-2, with 10 bases lining up with TRBD1. Per the germline V gene, CDR1 is SGHTA and CDR2 is FQGTGA. The ends lost 5 bases at V and 4 bases at J; junction bases unmatched: 10. CDR3 size: 17 residues. This CDR3 is CASSPGQGRSGTGELFF. CDR3 nucleotide sequence: TGTGCCAGCAGCCCGGGACAGGGGAGATCGGGCACCGGGGAGCTGTTTTTT.

The chain combines TRBV18 with TRBJ2-2, with TRBD1 identical over 7 bases. The J segment lost 4 bases and the V segment lost 3 bases, leaving 2 bases of the junction unmatched. CDR1 is KGHSH, CDR2 LQKENI, per germline. This CDR3 is 14 amino acids long. The CDR3 spells CASSPGQSTGELFF. Here the CDR3 DNA reads TGTGCCAGCTCACCGGGACAGTCCACCGGGGAGCTGTTTTTT.

The chain has TRBV7-8 and TRBJ2-5, with 7 positions matching TRBD2. The length of the CDR3 is 17 residues. The V and J ends lost 1 base and 1 base, in that order; junction bases with no gene match: 9. CDR1 and CDR2 (germline): SGHVS, FQNEAQ. As DNA, the CDR3 is TGTGCCAGCAGCTTAGAAGGACTAGGAGGAAGCCAAGAGACCCAGTACTTC. Protein: CASSLEGLGGSQETQYF.

The chain links TRBV28 to TRBJ2-5; TRBD2 matches 14 bases. The CDR3 has 18 amino acids. With V trimmed by 5 bases and J by 5 bases, 13 bases remained unmatched. Germline CDR1 MDHEN, CDR2 SYDVKM. DNA for the CDR3: TGTGCCAGCAGTCCGGGACTAGCGGGAGAGTGGAATTCGGAGACCCAGTACTTC. This codes for CASSPGLAGEWNSETQYF.

The chain couples TRBV6-1 to TRBJ1-1; maybe TRBD1 (6 bases). The CDR3 sequence is 18 residues long. V dropped 6 bases and J dropped 3 bases, with 26 bases sitting between them. CDR1 MNHNS and CDR2 SASEGT come from the germline V gene. The CDR3 reads CASRESPDRRDTYTEAFF. CDR3 DNA: TGTGCCAGCAGAGAAAGTCCGGACCGCCGGGACACGTACACTGAAGCTTTCTTT.

The chain joins TRBV7-2 to TRBJ1-2, with 11 bases fitting TRBD1. V lost 0 bases, J lost 8 bases, and 11 bases stayed unmatched. The CDR3 covers 17 residues. CDR1 is SGHTA and CDR2 is FQGNSA in the germline V gene. CDR3: CASSLAPIGQGARGYTF. The CDR3 nucleotides read TGTGCCAGCAGCTTAGCGCCTATCGGACAGGGGGCGAGGGGCTACACCTTC.

As to this clone: A read error may be the cause here, since a much bigger clone is one base away. Additional DNA sequences in this sample encode the identical CDR3. V and J are TRBV18 and TRBJ2-1; D is ambiguous. The V end was cut by 3 bases, the J end by 0 bases, with 6 bases between. The CDR3 consists of 14 residues. Germline CDR1 and CDR2: KGHSH and LQKENI. Here the CDR3 reads CASSPPSSYNEQFF. The DNA of the CDR3 is TGTGCCAGCTCACCCCCGAGCTCCTACAATGAGCAGTTCTTC.

The gene calls are TRBV6-5 and TRBJ1-2; 7 bases are shared with TRBD1. Trimming took 6 bases from V and 2 from J; bases not matched to a gene: 0. Germline CDR1 and CDR2: MNHEY and SVGAGI. This CDR3 contains 12 residues. Here the CDR3 DNA reads TGTGCCAGCAGACAGGGGAACTATGGCTACACCTTC. Encoded protein: CASRQGNYGYTF.

This clone has just a few counts. This chain links TRBV2 with TRBJ1-4, with D perhaps matching TRBD1 (6 bases). Trimming shortened V by 5 bases and J by 8 bases, and 15 bases separated the two germline ends. Germline CDR1 is SNHLY and CDR2 is FYNNEI. The CDR3 covers 14 residues. The CDR3 DNA is TGTGCCAGCAGTAGGATGGGGGCAGGGGAAAAACTGTTTTTT. It translates to CASSRMGAGEKLFF.

The chain carries TRBV27 and TRBJ1-1; TRBD1 matches 8 bases. The V gene end was trimmed by 4 bases and the J gene end by 8 bases; junction bases not matched to a gene: 12. Germline loops: CDR1 MNHEY, CDR2 SMNVEV (reference sequence). This CDR3 has 15 amino acids. CDR3: CASSWSTGGVREAFF. CDR3 nucleotide sequence: TGTGCCAGCAGTTGGAGTACAGGGGGAGTTAGAGAAGCTTTCTTT.

This rearrangement joins TRBV5-1 to TRBJ2-7; possibly TRBD1 for D (6 bases). Germline CDR1 and CDR2: SGHRS and YFSETQ. The CDR3 runs to 14 residues. V dropped 0 bases and J dropped 2 bases, with 9 bases sitting between them. CDR3 sequence reads: CASSLGQAAYEQYF. In DNA form, the CDR3 reads TGCGCCAGCAGCTTGGGACAGGCGGCCTACGAGCAGTACTTC.

This clone is a singleton in its sample. The CDR3 is CASSQDMPSGRRKNEQYF. The DNA of the CDR3 is TGCGCCAGCAGCCAAGATATGCCTAGCGGGAGAAGAAAAAACGAGCAGTACTTC. V and J are TRBV4-1 and TRBJ2-7; TRBD2 agrees at 10 bases. The CDR3 contains 18 residues. Trimming cost V 0 bases and J 5 bases; bases outside gene matches: 13. CDR1 and CDR2 (germline): MGHRA, YSYEKL.

The V gene is TRBV20-1, the J gene TRBJ2-7; TRBD1 matches 9 bases. In germline, CDR1 is DFQATT, CDR2 SNEGSKA (reference sequence). The CDR3 is 11 residues long. The CDR3 region has the DNA TGCAGTGCTAGGACAGGGGGGGTAATCGGCGTC. It yields the protein CSARTGGVIGV.

V usage is TRBV7-9 and J usage is TRBJ2-3; no firm D call. Germline V CDR1 and CDR2: SEHNR, FQNEAQ (reference sequence). This CDR3 has 14 amino acids. With 3 bases removed from V and 6 bases from J, the gap between germline ends came to 13 bases. The CDR3 reads CASSFAPTVDTQYF. For the CDR3, the DNA is TGTGCCAGCAGCTTCGCTCCTACGGTGGATACGCAGTATTTT.

The rearrangement uses TRBV28 and TRBJ1-5; 8 bases align to TRBD1. The CDR3 loop spans 13 amino acids. Germline-derived CDR1 and CDR2 are MDHEN and SYDVKM. The V and J ends lost 6 bases and 7 bases, in that order; junction bases with no gene match: 5. CDR3 in amino acids: CASSFTGGQPQHF. CDR3 in DNA: TGTGCCAGCAGCTTTACAGGGGGACAGCCCCAGCATTTT.

Of note for this clone: Other DNA sequences in the same sample also yield this CDR3. The rearrangement uses TRBV6-5 and TRBJ1-5; no reliable D call. Trimming pared 2 bases from V and 1 base from J, leaving 3 bases between. Per germline, CDR1 MNHEY and CDR2 SVGAGI. The CDR3 has 13 residues. The CDR3 loop is CASSYSSNQPQHF. Written as DNA, the CDR3 is TGTGCCAGCAGTTACAGCAGCAATCAGCCCCAGCATTTT.

This clone was counted a few times. V usage is TRBV18 and J usage is TRBJ1-5, with a tentative D call TRBD1 (6 bases). From germline, CDR1 is KGHSH and CDR2 LQKENI. V was clipped by 2 bases and J by 6 bases, with 8 bases between them. The CDR3 consists of 13 residues. CDR3 coding DNA: TGTGCCAGCTCACCAGGGGGCGGTCAGCCCCAGCATTTT. Translated, it gives CASSPGGGQPQHF.

This chain links TRBV6-6 with TRBJ1-4; D is undetermined. This CDR3 has 14 residues. Germline CDR1 and CDR2: MNHNY and SVGAGI (reference sequence). Trimming took 2 bases from V and 8 from J, leaving 12 bases between them. CDR3 amino acids: CASSYGPSQEKLFF. CDR3 DNA: TGTGCCAGCAGTTACGGGCCATCCCAGGAAAAACTGTTTTTT.